This T cell receptor (beta chain) was obtained from a study of blood T cell repertoires in COVID-19. V shed 4 bases and J shed 0 bases, with 13 bases lying between them. The CDR3 extends over 16 amino acids. Looked up from germline, CDR1 is MGHRA and CDR2 is YSYEKL. Participants' own reports of clinical history determined their cohort assignment. The repertoire was sequenced with immunoSEQ multiplex PCR; TCRdb's copy has only in-frame clones and lacks some. The sample consists of some 300,000 clones, 89% of them appearing once. This clonotype originated in a woman aged 50 to 65 who had been exposed to COVID-19. Input material: PBMCs or T cells enriched from blood (not recorded which). The V and J genes are TRBV4-1 and TRBJ1-3, with D perhaps TRBD1 (6 bases). The DNA for the CDR3 is TGCGCCAGCAGCCGTTATACAGGGTTCTCTGGAAACACCATATATTTT. Amino acid sequence: CASSRYTGFSGNTIYF.